The 26 T cell receptor beta chains below all came from one sample that was sequenced in a study of cytomegalovirus exposure and HLA in healthy donors. The PCR employed 60 Vbeta primers together with 13 Jbeta primers. Method: immunoSEQ multiplex PCR; TCRdb's copy keeps in-frame clones and lacks some. This table has around 130,000 clones, just under 75% appearing once. The sequenced sample was PBMCs. The receptor set was obtained from a man aged 35-49 years in good health and CMV-seropositive.

J is TRBJ2-7 and V is TRBV5-4; TRBD1 matches 9 bases. V lost 5 bases, J lost 3 bases, and 6 bases stayed unmatched. Looked up from germline, CDR1 is SGHNT and CDR2 is YYREEE (reference sequence). This CDR3 is 14 amino acids long. The CDR3 nucleotides read TGTGCCAGCAGTGCCGGGACAGGGCTCTACGAGCAGTACTTC. Translating gives CASSAGTGLYEQYF.

V usage is TRBV7-2 and J usage is TRBJ1-2; 7 bases are a match to TRBD1. Germline loops: CDR1 SGHTA, CDR2 FQGNSA. Unmatched junction bases numbered 8, after V lost 4 bases and J lost 6 bases. The CDR3 covers 14 residues. The CDR3 coding sequence is TGTGCCAGCAGCTCAAGGACAGGCGGCCATGGCTACACCTTC. It codes for CASSSRTGGHGYTF.

The chain joins TRBV4-1 to TRBJ2-7; D call uncertain. Germline V lookup: CDR1 MGHRA, CDR2 YSYEKL. The V and J ends lost 0 bases and 7 bases respectively, with 13 bases between them. The CDR3 is 14 residues long. CDR3 region: CASSQDEAVWEQYF. The CDR3 DNA is TGCGCCAGCAGCCAAGATGAGGCGGTCTGGGAGCAGTACTTC.

This clone has just a few counts. V gene TRBV10-3 combines with J gene TRBJ1-4, with D possibly TRBD1 on 6 matching bases. Germline CDR1 is ENHRY and CDR2 is SYGVKD. V was trimmed by 6 bases and J by 0 bases, leaving 17 bases between them. The CDR3 extends over 17 amino acids. The chain's CDR3 is CAISSTGAHATNEKLFF. The CDR3 nucleotides are TGTGCCATCAGCTCGACAGGCGCACATGCAACTAATGAAAAACTGTTTTTT.

This clone has just a few counts. The rearrangement links TRBV5-1 to TRBJ2-1; 9 bases align to TRBD2. Trimming cost V 1 base and J 7 bases; bases outside gene matches: 6. The CDR3 contains 15 residues. Per germline, CDR1 SGHRS and CDR2 YFSETQ. The CDR3 loop reads CASSLPAGGKNEQFF. CDR3 bases: TGCGCCAGCAGCTTGCCAGCGGGAGGTAAAAATGAGCAGTTCTTC.

V usage is TRBV5-1 and J usage is TRBJ1-1, with D unclear. The V gene's germline CDR1 is SGHRS and CDR2 YFSETQ. This CDR3 spans 12 amino acids. The V gene lost 5 bases and the J gene lost 1 base, with 6 bases spanning the gap. The CDR3 DNA sequence: TGCGCCAGCAGACGGGGGAACACTGAAGCTTTCTTT. Its protein is CASRRGNTEAFF.

This clone is judged medium-sized (0.01 to 0.1%). The chain employs TRBV27 and TRBJ1-1; tentative D call: TRBD1 (5 bases). This CDR3 region has 16 residues. Germline lookup yields CDR1 MNHEY and CDR2 SMNVEV (reference sequence). V shed 3 bases and J shed 1 base, with 15 bases lying between them. CDR3 protein: CASSFGAGWGNTEAFF. CDR3 coding DNA: TGTGCCAGCAGTTTTGGGGCCGGTTGGGGGAACACTGAAGCTTTCTTT.

The chain has TRBV5-1 and TRBJ1-1; 12 bases are a match to TRBD1. The CDR3 totals 16 residues. From germline, CDR1 is SGHRS and CDR2 YFSETQ. Trimming removed 0 bases from V and 9 bases from J; junction bases left unmatched: 9. The CDR3 here is CASSLGAGQGALKAFF. CDR3 coding DNA: TGCGCCAGCAGCTTGGGGGCGGGACAGGGGGCGCTTAAAGCTTTCTTT.

The V call is TRBV10-3, the J call TRBJ2-6; D is uncertain. The CDR3 is 15 residues long. Germline assignment: CDR1 ENHRY and CDR2 SYGVKD. V dropped 2 bases and J dropped 0 bases, with 5 bases sitting between them. This chain's CDR3 is CAISEQNSGANVLTF. The CDR3 region has the DNA TGTGCCATCAGTGAGCAGAACTCTGGGGCCAACGTCCTGACTTTC.

The rearrangement uses TRBV27 and TRBJ2-3, with TRBD1 identical over 8 bases. Germline V lookup: CDR1 MNHEY, CDR2 SMNVEV (reference sequence). The ends lost 4 bases at V and 1 base at J; junction bases unmatched: 13. The CDR3 loop spans 18 amino acids. The CDR3 sequence is CASSSTTLTGAGTDTQYF. DNA of the CDR3: TGTGCCAGCAGTTCCACCACTTTGACAGGGGCGGGCACAGATACGCAGTATTTT.

This clone was detected only a few times. The rearrangement uses TRBV23-1 and TRBJ2-7, with TRBD2 matching 9 bases. TRBV23-1 is an ORF; its function is uncertain. This CDR3 region has 19 residues. V was pared by 0 bases and J by 1 base, with 13 bases of the junction left unmatched. In DNA, the CDR3 is TGCGCCAGCAGTCAATCGGGTACACCGCAAGCGGGAGGTTCCTACGAGCAGTACTTC. Residues: CASSQSGTPQAGGSYEQYF.

The chain has TRBV28 and TRBJ1-5; maybe TRBD1 (6 bases). V lost 3 bases to trimming and J lost 1 base, with 16 bases between them. Germline CDR1 and CDR2: MDHEN and SYDVKM. This CDR3 has 17 residues. CDR3 DNA sequence: TGTGCCAGCAGTTTTTGGCAGGGGAGGGTAAGCAATCAGCCCCAGCATTTT. Its translation: CASSFWQGRVSNQPQHF.

This chain connects TRBV4-1 to TRBJ2-3; D is ambiguous. Trimming removed 4 bases at V and 5 bases at J, with 10 bases between. Germline V CDR1 and CDR2: MGHRA, YSYEKL. CDR3 length equals 13 residues. CDR3 residues: CASSLAIVDTQYF. In nucleotides, the CDR3 is TGCGCCAGCAGCCTCGCGATAGTAGATACGCAGTATTTT.

This chain joins TRBV27 and TRBJ1-5; D is undetermined. The CDR3 contains 14 residues. Germline lookup yields CDR1 MNHEY and CDR2 SMNVEV (reference sequence). Between the trimmed V and J ends, which lost 2 bases and 3 bases, there was a span of 8 bases. The CDR3 sequence is CASSLKQFNQPQHF. The CDR3 nucleotides read TGTGCCAGCAGTTTAAAACAATTCAATCAGCCCCAGCATTTT.

A few counts support this clone. The J gene is TRBJ2-3, the V gene TRBV7-2; a possible D gene is TRBD2 (6 bases). Germline loops: CDR1 SGHTA, CDR2 FQGNSA. V gave up 3 bases and J gave up 2 bases, with 12 bases separating them. The CDR3 runs 15 residues. CDR3 residues: CASSFLSGLTDTQYF. The CDR3 DNA follows: TGTGCCAGCAGCTTCCTTAGCGGACTCACAGATACGCAGTATTTT.

The genes are TRBV27 and TRBJ1-1; D gene unclear. The V end was cut by 8 bases, the J end by 1 base, with 17 bases between. From germline, CDR1 is MNHEY and CDR2 SMNVEV (reference sequence). CDR3 length equals 15 residues. The CDR3 loop is CASHSGSLPNTEAFF. Here the CDR3 DNA reads TGTGCCAGCCATAGCGGCAGCCTGCCGAACACTGAAGCTTTCTTT.

The chain joins TRBV28 to TRBJ2-7, with D perhaps TRBD2 (6 bases). With 7 bases removed from V and 3 bases from J, the gap between germline ends came to 10 bases. Germline values: CDR1 MDHEN, CDR2 SYDVKM. There are 12 residues in the CDR3. In nucleotides, the CDR3 is TGTGCCAGCACCGGAGGGATCTACGAGCAGTACTTC. As protein: CASTGGIYEQYF.

The chain is built from TRBV9 and TRBJ2-1; TRBD2 matches 8 bases. CDR1 and CDR2 (germline): SGDLS, YYNGEE. The CDR3 is made up of 15 amino acids. The V and J ends lost 2 bases and 9 bases, in that order; junction bases with no gene match: 10. Written as DNA, the CDR3 is TGTGCCAGCAGCGTCGGCGGGGGGCCGCCGGGTGAGCAGTTCTTC. Its translation: CASSVGGGPPGEQFF. The full variable domain, rest sourced from reference TRBV9 and TRBJ2-1, is DSGVTQTPKHLITATGQRVTLRCSPRSGDLSVYWYQQSLDQGLQFLIQYYNGEERAKGNILERFSAQQFPDLHSELNLSSLELGDSALYFCASSVGGGPPGEQFFGPGTRLTVL.

The genes are TRBV13 and TRBJ2-5; 9 bases are shared with TRBD1. Matching the DNA end better, TRBJ2-7 makes the J call doubtful. The CDR3 is 15 amino acids. CDR1 PRHDT and CDR2 FYEKMQ come from the germline V gene (reference sequence). CDR3 sequence reads: CASSLAGQGRDEQYF. The CDR3 nucleotides read TGTGCCAGCAGCCTCGCGGGACAGGGTCGCGACGAGCAGTACTTC.

The chain employs TRBV30 and TRBJ2-3; TRBD1 agrees at 8 bases. V dropped 0 bases and J dropped 1; count of bases not matched to a gene: 9. Germline-derived CDR1 and CDR2 are GTSNPN and SVGIG (reference sequence). The CDR3 extends over 17 amino acids. This CDR3 is CAWSVEFRGQGTDTQYF. The DNA of the CDR3 is TGTGCCTGGAGTGTAGAATTCAGGGGGCAAGGCACAGATACGCAGTATTTT.

The chain uses TRBV7-8 and TRBJ2-1; 8 positions agree with TRBD2. Germline V CDR1 and CDR2: SGHVS, FQNEAQ. V trimming: 3 bases; J trimming: 7 bases; junction bases outside the gene matches: 5. There are 14 residues in the CDR3. The CDR3 is CASSFQRERNEQFF. The CDR3 nucleotides read TGTGCCAGCAGCTTCCAGCGGGAGAGAAATGAGCAGTTCTTC. Together with reference TRBV7-8 and TRBJ2-1, the CDR3 gives the full variable domain: GAGVSQSPRYKVAKRGQDVALRCDPISGHVSLFWYQQALGQGPEFLTYFQNEAQLDKSGLPSDRFFAERPEGSVSTLKIQRTQQEDSAVYLCASSFQRERNEQFFGPGTRLTVL.

The chain carries TRBV2 and TRBJ2-3, with D hard to call. The V end lost 8 bases, the J end lost 0 bases, and 12 bases lay between the germline ends. The CDR3 contains 14 residues. CDR1 is SNHLY, CDR2 FYNNEI, per germline. CDR3 coding DNA: TGTGCCAGCCTCATCTGGCAGAGCACAGATACGCAGTATTTT. Translating it yields CASLIWQSTDTQYF.

This clone has more than one count but fewer than ten. The V call is TRBV28, the J call TRBJ2-4, with D perhaps TRBD2 (6 bases). CDR1 and CDR2 from the germline V gene are MDHEN and SYDVKM. CDR3 size: 14 residues. Trimming left V 4 bases short and J 6 bases short, with 13 bases between. CDR3 sequence: CASSSAGSLNIQYF. The CDR3 DNA follows: TGTGCCAGCAGTTCGGCCGGGAGCCTAAACATTCAGTACTTC.

CDR3 sequence: CASSFNWRASYGYTF. As DNA, the CDR3 is TGTGCCAGCAGTTTTAATTGGAGAGCTAGCTATGGCTACACCTTC. This sequence joins TRBV28 and TRBJ1-2; no firm D call. This CDR3 has 15 amino acids. The V gene's germline CDR1 is MDHEN and CDR2 SYDVKM. The V and J ends lost 3 bases and 4 bases respectively, with 15 bases between them.

This chain connects TRBV5-4 to TRBJ2-7; 9 bases align to TRBD2. The CDR3 consists of 18 residues. J gave up 2 bases and V 4 bases, and 16 bases lay outside the gene matches. Germline V CDR1 and CDR2: SGHNT, YYREEE (reference sequence). The CDR3 loop is CASSPGGGSGRIAYEQYF. The DNA for the CDR3 is TGTGCCAGCAGCCCTGGGGGGGGGAGCGGGAGGATCGCCTACGAGCAGTACTTC.

This rearrangement joins TRBV5-1 to TRBJ2-1, with TRBD2 matching 7 bases. V trimming: 6 bases; J trimming: 5 bases; junction bases outside the gene matches: 5. CDR1 SGHRS and CDR2 YFSETQ come from the germline V gene. The CDR3 covers 13 residues. CDR3 DNA: TGCGCCAGCACCCCTCTAGCGGACAATGAGCAGTTCTTC. It yields the protein CASTPLADNEQFF.